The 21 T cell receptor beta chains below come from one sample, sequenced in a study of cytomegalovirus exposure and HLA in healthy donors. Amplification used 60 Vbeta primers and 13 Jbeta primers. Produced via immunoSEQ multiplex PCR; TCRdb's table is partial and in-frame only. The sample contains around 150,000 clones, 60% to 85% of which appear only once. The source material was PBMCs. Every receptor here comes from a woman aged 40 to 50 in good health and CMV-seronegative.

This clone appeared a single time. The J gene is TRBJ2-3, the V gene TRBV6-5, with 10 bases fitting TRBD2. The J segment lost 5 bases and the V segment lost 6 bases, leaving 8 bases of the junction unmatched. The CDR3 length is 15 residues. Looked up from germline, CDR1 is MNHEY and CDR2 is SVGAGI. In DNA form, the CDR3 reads TGTGCCAGCAGCATAAGGCTAGCGGGGGTAGATACGCAGTATTTT. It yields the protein CASSIRLAGVDTQYF.

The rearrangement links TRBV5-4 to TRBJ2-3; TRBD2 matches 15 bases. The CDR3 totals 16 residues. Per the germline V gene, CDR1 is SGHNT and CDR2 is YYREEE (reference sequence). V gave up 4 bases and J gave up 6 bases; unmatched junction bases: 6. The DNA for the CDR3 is TGTGCCAGCAGCGGGACTAGCGGGGGGTTCGGGGATACGCAGTATTTT. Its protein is CASSGTSGGFGDTQYF.

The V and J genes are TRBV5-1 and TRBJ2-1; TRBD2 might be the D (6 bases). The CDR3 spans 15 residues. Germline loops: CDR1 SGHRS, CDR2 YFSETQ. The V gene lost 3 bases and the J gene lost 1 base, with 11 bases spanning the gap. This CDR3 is CASSYGTQSYNEQFF. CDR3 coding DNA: TGCGCCAGCAGCTACGGGACTCAGTCCTACAATGAGCAGTTCTTC.

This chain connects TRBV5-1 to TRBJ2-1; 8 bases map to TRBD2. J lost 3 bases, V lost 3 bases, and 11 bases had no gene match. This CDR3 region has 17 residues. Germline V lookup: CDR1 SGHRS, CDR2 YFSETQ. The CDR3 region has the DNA TGCGCCAGCAGCTCTGCGGGGGGCCTCGCACTCTACAATGAGCAGTTCTTC. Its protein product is CASSSAGGLALYNEQFF.

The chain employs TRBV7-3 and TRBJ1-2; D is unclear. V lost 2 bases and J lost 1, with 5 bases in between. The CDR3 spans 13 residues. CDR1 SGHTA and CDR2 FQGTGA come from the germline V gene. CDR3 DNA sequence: TGTGCCAGCAGCTTACGGTTTAACTATGGCTACACCTTC. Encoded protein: CASSLRFNYGYTF.

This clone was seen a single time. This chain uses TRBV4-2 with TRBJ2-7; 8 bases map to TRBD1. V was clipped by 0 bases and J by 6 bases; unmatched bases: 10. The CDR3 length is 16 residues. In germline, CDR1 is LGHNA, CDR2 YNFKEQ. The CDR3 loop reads CASSQDAGTGWVEQYF. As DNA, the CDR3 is TGTGCCAGCAGCCAAGACGCCGGGACAGGCTGGGTCGAGCAGTACTTC.

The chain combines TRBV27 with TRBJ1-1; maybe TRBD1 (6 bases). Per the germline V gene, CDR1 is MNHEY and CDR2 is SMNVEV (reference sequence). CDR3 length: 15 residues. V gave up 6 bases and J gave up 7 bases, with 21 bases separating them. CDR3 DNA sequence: TGTGCCAGCAGAATCCGACAGGTTTCCGAACATGAAGCTTTCTTT. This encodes CASRIRQVSEHEAFF.

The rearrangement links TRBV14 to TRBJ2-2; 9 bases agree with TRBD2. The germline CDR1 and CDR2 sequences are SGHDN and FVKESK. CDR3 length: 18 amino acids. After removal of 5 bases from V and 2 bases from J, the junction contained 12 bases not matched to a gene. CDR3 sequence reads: CASSSPPPGLANTGELFF. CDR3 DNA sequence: TGTGCCAGCAGCTCTCCCCCACCGGGACTAGCTAACACCGGGGAGCTGTTTTTT. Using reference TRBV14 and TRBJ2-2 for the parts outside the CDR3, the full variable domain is EAGVTQFPSHSVIEKGQTVTLRCDPISGHDNLYWYRRVMGKEIKFLLHFVKESKQDESGMPNNRFLAERTGGTYSTLKVQPAELEDSGVYFCASSSPPPGLANTGELFFGEGSRLTVL.

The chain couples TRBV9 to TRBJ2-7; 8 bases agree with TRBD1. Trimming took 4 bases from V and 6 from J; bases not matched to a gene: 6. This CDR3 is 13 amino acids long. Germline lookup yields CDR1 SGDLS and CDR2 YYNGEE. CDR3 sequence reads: CASSTGQGPEQYF. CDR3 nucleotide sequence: TGTGCCAGCAGCACCGGACAGGGCCCCGAGCAGTACTTC.

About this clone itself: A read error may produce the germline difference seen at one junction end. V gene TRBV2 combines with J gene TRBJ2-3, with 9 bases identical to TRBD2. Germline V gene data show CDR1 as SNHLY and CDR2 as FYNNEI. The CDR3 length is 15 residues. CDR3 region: CASSASGVRTDTQCF. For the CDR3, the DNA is TGTGCCAGCAGTGCTAGCGGGGTGCGCACAGATACGCAGTGTTTT.

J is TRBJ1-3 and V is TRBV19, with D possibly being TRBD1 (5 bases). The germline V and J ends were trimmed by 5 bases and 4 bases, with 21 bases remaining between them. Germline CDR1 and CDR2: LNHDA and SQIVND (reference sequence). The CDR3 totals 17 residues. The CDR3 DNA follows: TGTGCCAGTAGTGGAGAGGTCGACAGTAATACAGGAAACACCATATATTTT. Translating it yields CASSGEVDSNTGNTIYF.

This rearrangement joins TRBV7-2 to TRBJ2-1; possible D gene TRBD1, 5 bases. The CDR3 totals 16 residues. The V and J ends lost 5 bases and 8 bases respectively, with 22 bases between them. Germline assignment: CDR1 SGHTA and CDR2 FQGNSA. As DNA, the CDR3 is TGTGCCAGCAGCCCCTCCAGGGTAGCAGTTAGCTATGAGCAGTTCTTC. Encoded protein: CASSPSRVAVSYEQFF.

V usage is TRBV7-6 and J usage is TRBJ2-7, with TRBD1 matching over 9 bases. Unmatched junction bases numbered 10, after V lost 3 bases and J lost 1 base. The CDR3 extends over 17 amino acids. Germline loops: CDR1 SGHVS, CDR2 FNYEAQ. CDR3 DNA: TGTGCCAGCAGCTTTACAGGGGGCAACAGGTGGTCCTACGAGCAGTACTTC. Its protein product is CASSFTGGNRWSYEQYF. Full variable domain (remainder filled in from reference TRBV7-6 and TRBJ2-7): GAGVSQSPRYKVTKRGQDVALRCDPISGHVSLYWYRQALGQGPEFLTYFNYEAQQDKSGLPNDRFSAERPEGSISTLTIQRTEQRDSAMYRCASSFTGGNRWSYEQYFGPGTRLTVT.

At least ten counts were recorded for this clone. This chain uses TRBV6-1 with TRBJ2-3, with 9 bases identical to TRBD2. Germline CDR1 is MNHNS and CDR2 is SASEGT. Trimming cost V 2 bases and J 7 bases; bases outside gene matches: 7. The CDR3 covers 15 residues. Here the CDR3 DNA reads TGTGCCAGCAGTGAACCGGCTAGCGGGGTAAATACGCAGTATTTT. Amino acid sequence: CASSEPASGVNTQYF.

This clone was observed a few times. Here the CDR3 DNA reads TGTGCCAGCAGACAGGGAAACAGGGGTAGAACCCAGTACTTC. It specifies CASRQGNRGRTQYF. The rearrangement links TRBV28 to TRBJ2-5; 7 nucleotides match TRBD1. This CDR3 has 14 residues. Germline V gene data show CDR1 as MDHEN and CDR2 as SYDVKM. V shed 6 bases, J shed 8 bases, and the junction held 12 bases outside the gene matches.

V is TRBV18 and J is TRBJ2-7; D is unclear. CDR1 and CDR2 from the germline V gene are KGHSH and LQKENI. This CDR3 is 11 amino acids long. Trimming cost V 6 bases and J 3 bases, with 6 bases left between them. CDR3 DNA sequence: TGTGCCAGCTCCCTATACTACGAGCAGTACTTC. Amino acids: CASSLYYEQYF.

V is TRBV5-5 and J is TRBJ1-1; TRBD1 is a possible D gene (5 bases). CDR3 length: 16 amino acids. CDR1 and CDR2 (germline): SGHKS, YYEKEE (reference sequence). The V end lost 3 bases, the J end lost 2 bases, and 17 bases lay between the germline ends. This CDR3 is CASSSGDLGGNTEAFF. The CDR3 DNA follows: TGTGCCAGCAGCTCCGGAGATCTGGGGGGTAACACTGAAGCTTTCTTT.

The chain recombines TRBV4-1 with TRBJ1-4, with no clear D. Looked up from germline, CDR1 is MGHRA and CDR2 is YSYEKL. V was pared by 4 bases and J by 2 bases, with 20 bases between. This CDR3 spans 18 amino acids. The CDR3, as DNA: TGCGCCAGCAGCCCCGTACGAGGGTTGTTAGGCACTAATGAAAAACTGTTTTTT. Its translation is CASSPVRGLLGTNEKLFF.

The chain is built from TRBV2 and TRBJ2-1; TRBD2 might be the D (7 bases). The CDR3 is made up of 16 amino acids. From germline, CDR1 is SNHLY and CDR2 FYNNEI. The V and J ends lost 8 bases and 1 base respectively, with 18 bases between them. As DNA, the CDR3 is TGTGCCAGCTTGGGCGCAGGGGAGGGATCCTACAATGAGCAGTTCTTC. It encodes CASLGAGEGSYNEQFF.

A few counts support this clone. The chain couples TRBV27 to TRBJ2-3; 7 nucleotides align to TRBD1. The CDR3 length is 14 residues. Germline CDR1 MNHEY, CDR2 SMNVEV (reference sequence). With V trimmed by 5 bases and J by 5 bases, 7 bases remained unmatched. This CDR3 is CASSKRQGRDTQYF. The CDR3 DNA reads TGTGCCAGCAGTAAAAGACAGGGTCGAGATACGCAGTATTTT.

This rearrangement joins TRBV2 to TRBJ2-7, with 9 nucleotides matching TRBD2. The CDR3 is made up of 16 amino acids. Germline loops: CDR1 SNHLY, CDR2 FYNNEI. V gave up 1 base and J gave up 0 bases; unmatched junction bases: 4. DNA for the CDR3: TGTGCCAGCAGTGAAGGGCGGGGGGGGTTCTCCTACGAGCAGTACTTC. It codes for CASSEGRGGFSYEQYF.